The T cell receptor (beta chain) under discussion was sequenced for a study of radiation and T cells in renal cell carcinoma. About the study: Nephrectomy followed 15 Gy stereotactic body radiation by 4 weeks. General observations from the study: From baseline, blood top tumor clonotypes peaked at 2 weeks post-radiation.

Assay: immunoSEQ multiplex PCR; the TCRdb copy retains only in-frame clones and omits some. The sample records around 46,000 clones, 83% being singletons. Time point: baseline pretreatment blood. The treatment here: 15 Gy SBRT to primary tumor, nephrectomy 4 weeks later. This clone was detected a few times. Its antigen is unknown. CDR1 SNHLY and CDR2 FYNNEI come from the germline V gene. V shed 6 bases and J 2 bases; nucleotides not matched to a gene: 5. The CDR3 runs to 15 residues. The TCR originated in a woman between 65 and 79 years old with renal cell carcinoma. The material sequenced was blood, taken from a patient whose treatment included radiotherapy and nephrectomy. The chain recombines TRBV2 with TRBJ2-1, with TRBD1 matching 9 bases. The CDR3 is CASSRTGATYNEQFF. In DNA form, the CDR3 reads TGTGCCAGCAGCCGGACAGGGGCTACCTACAATGAGCAGTTCTTC. The entire variable domain, with the rest obtained from reference TRBV2 and TRBJ2-1, is as follows: EPEVTQTPSHQVTQMGQEVILRCVPISNHLYFYWYRQILGQKVEFLVSFYNNEISEKSEIFDDQFSVERPDGSNFTLKIRSTKLEDSAMYFCASSRTGATYNEQFFGPGTRLTVL.